The next 9 T cell receptor beta chains were all read from a single sample in a study of T cells in narcolepsy. The data were produced by immunoSEQ multiplex PCR, yet TCRdb's version contains in-frame clones alone and is incomplete. The sample carries approximately 24,000 clones, roughly 80% recorded once. The material sequenced was CD45RA- memory CD4+ T cells from PBMCs. These receptors came from a human donor with narcolepsy.

The genes are TRBV6-1 and TRBJ2-5; 10 nucleotides line up with TRBD1. This CDR3 is 17 amino acids long. The germline CDR1 and CDR2 sequences are MNHNS and SASEGT. The V gene end was trimmed by 2 bases and the J gene end by 4 bases; junction bases not matched to a gene: 10. This CDR3 reads CASSERRGQGRGETQYF. The DNA of the CDR3 is TGTGCCAGCAGTGAAAGAAGGGGACAGGGGAGGGGAGAGACCCAGTACTTC.

The V gene is TRBV7-9, the J gene TRBJ2-3, with 8 positions matching TRBD2. Germline CDR1 reads SEHNR; CDR2 reads FQNEAQ (reference sequence). CDR3 length equals 15 residues. V gave up 5 bases and J gave up 7 bases; unmatched junction bases: 11. This chain's CDR3 is CASSLEAGVANTQYF. The CDR3 nucleotides are TGTGCCAGCAGCCTCGAAGCGGGGGTAGCTAATACGCAGTATTTT. The full variable domain, with the rest looked up from reference TRBV7-9 and TRBJ2-3, is DTGVSQNPRHKITKRGQNVTFRCDPISEHNRLYWYRQTLGQGPEFLTYFQNEAQLEKSRLLSDRFSAERPKGSFSTLEIQRTEQGDSAMYLCASSLEAGVANTQYFGPGTRLTVL.

The chain employs TRBV9 and TRBJ1-4; 9 bases are shared with TRBD1. V lost 3 bases, J lost 5 bases, and 8 bases stayed unmatched. This CDR3 spans 16 amino acids. The germline CDR1 and CDR2 sequences are SGDLS and YYNGEE. The DNA of the CDR3 is TGTGCCAGCAGCGCCTCCGCGGGACAGGGAAATGAAAAACTGTTTTTT. It codes for CASSASAGQGNEKLFF. The whole variable domain, filled in from reference TRBV9 and TRBJ1-4, reads DSGVTQTPKHLITATGQRVTLRCSPRSGDLSVYWYQQSLDQGLQFLIQYYNGEERAKGNILERFSAQQFPDLHSELNLSSLELGDSALYFCASSASAGQGNEKLFFGSGTQLSVL.

In this sample, this clone turned up once. Here the CDR3 reads CASSLGGAVGNEQFF. The CDR3, as DNA: TGTGCCAGCAGCTTAGGGGGGGCAGTGGGTAATGAGCAGTTCTTC. The chain couples TRBV11-3 to TRBJ2-1; D may correspond to TRBD1 or TRBD2 (6 bases each). Trimming removed 1 base from V and 7 bases from J, with 14 bases in between. The CDR3 contains 15 residues. The V gene's germline CDR1 is SGHNT and CDR2 YENEEA.

This clone was counted only a few times. The J gene is TRBJ2-5, the V gene TRBV7-2; the match to TRBD2 covers 8 bases. V lost 1 base and J lost 1; bases outside the gene matches: 8. Germline-derived CDR1 and CDR2 are SGHTA and FQGNSA. The CDR3 consists of 17 residues. The chain's CDR3 is CASSLGPRGGLQETQYF. The DNA for the CDR3 is TGTGCCAGCAGCTTAGGGCCTCGGGGGGGCCTCCAAGAGACCCAGTACTTC. Based on the CDR3 plus reference TRBV7-2 and TRBJ2-5, the full variable domain is GAGVSQSPSNKVTEKGKDVELRCDPISGHTALYWYRQSLGQGLEFLIYFQGNSAPDKSGLPSDRFSAERTGGSVSTLTIQRTQQEDSAVYLCASSLGPRGGLQETQYFGPGTRLLVL.

The gene calls are TRBV2 and TRBJ1-5; D remains ambiguous. Trimming removed 7 bases at V and 6 bases at J, with 13 bases between. This CDR3 has 13 amino acids. Germline lookup yields CDR1 SNHLY and CDR2 FYNNEI. Here the CDR3 DNA reads TGTGCCAGCACCCGGGTACCGGCTCAGCCCCAGCATTTT. This gives the protein CASTRVPAQPQHF.

As regards this clone: The junction departs from germline at one end; a sequencing error may be responsible. The rearrangement links TRBV18 to TRBJ2-7; D not certain. The CDR3 runs to 12 residues. Germline lookup yields CDR1 KGHSH and CDR2 LQKENI. The CDR3 here is CASSPPAQVRIF. The CDR3, as DNA: TGTGCCAGCTCACCACCCGCGCAAGTTAGGATCTTC. Combining the CDR3 with reference TRBV18 and TRBJ2-7 gives the whole variable domain NAGVMQNPRHLVRRRGQEARLRCSPMKGHSHVYWYRQLPEEGLKFMVYLQKENIIDESGMPKERFSAEFPKEGPSILRIQQVVRGDSAAYFCASSPPAQVRIFGPGTRLTVT.

The chain couples TRBV2 to TRBJ2-5; a weak D match, TRBD1 (5 bases). Germline CDR1 is SNHLY and CDR2 is FYNNEI. Trimming cost V 8 bases and J 4 bases, with 11 bases left between them. There are 12 residues in the CDR3. CDR3 nucleotide sequence: TGTGCCAGCGGGGCCACAGGAGAGACCCAGTACTTC. It codes for CASGATGETQYF.

Only a few counts were recorded for this clone. The chain couples TRBV4-1 to TRBJ2-7; 7 nucleotides agree with TRBD1. The germline V gene has CDR1 MGHRA and CDR2 YSYEKL. V shed 0 bases, J shed 0 bases, and the junction held 2 bases outside the gene matches. The CDR3 runs to 15 residues. Here the CDR3 reads CASSQDWDSSYEQYF. CDR3 DNA: TGCGCCAGCAGCCAAGATTGGGACAGCTCCTACGAGCAGTACTTC.